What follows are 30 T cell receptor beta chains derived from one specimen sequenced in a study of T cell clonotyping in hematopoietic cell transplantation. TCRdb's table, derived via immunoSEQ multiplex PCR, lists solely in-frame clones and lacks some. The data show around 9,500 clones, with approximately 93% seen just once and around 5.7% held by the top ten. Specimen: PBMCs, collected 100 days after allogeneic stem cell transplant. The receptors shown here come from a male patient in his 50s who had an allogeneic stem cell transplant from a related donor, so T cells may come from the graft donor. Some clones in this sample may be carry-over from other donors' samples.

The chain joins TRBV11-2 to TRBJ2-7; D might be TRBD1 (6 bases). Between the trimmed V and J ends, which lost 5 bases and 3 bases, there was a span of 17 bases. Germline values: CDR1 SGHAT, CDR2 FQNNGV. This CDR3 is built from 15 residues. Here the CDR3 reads CASSPIQGFGYEQYF. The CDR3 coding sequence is TGTGCCAGCAGCCCAATACAGGGTTTTGGCTACGAGCAGTACTTC.

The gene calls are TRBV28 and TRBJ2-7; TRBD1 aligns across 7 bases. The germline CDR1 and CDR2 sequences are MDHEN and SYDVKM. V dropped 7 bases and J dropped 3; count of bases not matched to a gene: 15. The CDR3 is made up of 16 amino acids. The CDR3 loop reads CASTDRIGQVSYEQYF. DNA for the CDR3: TGTGCCAGCACAGATCGTATCGGACAGGTCAGCTACGAGCAGTACTTC.

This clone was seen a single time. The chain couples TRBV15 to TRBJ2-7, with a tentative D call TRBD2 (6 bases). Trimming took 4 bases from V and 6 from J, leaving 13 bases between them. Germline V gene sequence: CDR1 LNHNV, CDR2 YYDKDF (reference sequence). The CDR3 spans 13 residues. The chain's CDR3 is CATSNAGRREQYF. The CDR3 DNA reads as TGTGCCACCAGCAACGCGGGGAGGCGCGAGCAGTACTTC.

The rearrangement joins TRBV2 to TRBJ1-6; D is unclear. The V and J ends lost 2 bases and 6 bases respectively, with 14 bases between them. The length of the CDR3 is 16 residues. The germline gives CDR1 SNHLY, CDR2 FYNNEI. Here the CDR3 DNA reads TGTGCCAGCAGTGAAAGGTCGGTATCGGGTAATTCACCCCTCCACTTT. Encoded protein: CASSERSVSGNSPLHF.

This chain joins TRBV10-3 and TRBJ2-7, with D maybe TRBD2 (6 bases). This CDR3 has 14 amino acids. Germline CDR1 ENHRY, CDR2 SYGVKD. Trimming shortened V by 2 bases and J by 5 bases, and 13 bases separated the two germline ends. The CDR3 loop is CAISEPRRDHEQYF. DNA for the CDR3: TGTGCCATCAGTGAGCCCAGGAGGGATCACGAGCAGTACTTC.

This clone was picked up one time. The CDR3 region is CATSREVSLMNTEAFF. CDR3 sequence (DNA): TGTGCCACCAGCAGAGAAGTCAGCCTTATGAACACTGAAGCTTTCTTT. V and J are TRBV15 and TRBJ1-1; D gene unclear. The CDR3 runs to 16 residues. Between the trimmed V and J ends, which lost 0 bases and 0 bases, there was a span of 11 bases. Per germline, CDR1 LNHNV and CDR2 YYDKDF (reference sequence). Full variable domain (missing parts from reference TRBV15 and TRBJ1-1): DAMVIQNPRYQVTQFGKPVTLSCSQTLNHNVMYWYQQKSSQAPKLLFHYYDKDFNNEADTPDNFQSRRPNTSFCFLDIRSPGLGDTAMYLCATSREVSLMNTEAFFGQGTRLTVV.

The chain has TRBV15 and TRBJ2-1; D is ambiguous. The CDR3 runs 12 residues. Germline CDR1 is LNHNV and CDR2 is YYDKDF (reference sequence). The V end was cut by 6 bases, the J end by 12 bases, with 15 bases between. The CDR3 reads CATSYTVGPQFF. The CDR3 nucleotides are TGTGCCACCAGTTATACGGTAGGGCCGCAGTTCTTC.

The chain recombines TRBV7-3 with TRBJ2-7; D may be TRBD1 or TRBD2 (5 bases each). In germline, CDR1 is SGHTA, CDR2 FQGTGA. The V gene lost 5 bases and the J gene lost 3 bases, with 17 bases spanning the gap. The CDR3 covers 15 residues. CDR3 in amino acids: CASSVVRDGYYEQYF. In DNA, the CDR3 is TGTGCCAGCAGCGTCGTTCGGGACGGTTACTACGAGCAGTACTTC.

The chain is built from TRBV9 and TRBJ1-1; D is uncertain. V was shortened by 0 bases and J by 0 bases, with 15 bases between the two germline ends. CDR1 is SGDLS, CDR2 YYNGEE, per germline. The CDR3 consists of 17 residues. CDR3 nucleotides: TGTGCCAGCAGCGTAGATCCAGGTAAGGGAATGAACACTGAAGCTTTCTTT. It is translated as CASSVDPGKGMNTEAFF.

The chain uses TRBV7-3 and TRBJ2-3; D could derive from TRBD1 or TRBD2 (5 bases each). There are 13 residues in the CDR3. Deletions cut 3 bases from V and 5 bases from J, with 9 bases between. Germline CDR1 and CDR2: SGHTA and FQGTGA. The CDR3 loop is CASSFGAQDTQYF. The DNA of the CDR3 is TGTGCCAGCAGCTTCGGGGCCCAAGATACGCAGTATTTT. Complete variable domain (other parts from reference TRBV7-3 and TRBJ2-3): GAGVSQTPSNKVTEKGKYVELRCDPISGHTALYWYRQSLGQGPEFLIYFQGTGAADDSGLPNDRFFAVRPEGSVSTLKIQRTERGDSAVYLCASSFGAQDTQYFGPGTRLTVL.

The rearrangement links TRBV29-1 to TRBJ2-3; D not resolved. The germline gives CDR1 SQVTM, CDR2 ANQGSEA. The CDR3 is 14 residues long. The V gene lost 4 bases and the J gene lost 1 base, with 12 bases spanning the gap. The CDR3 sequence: CSVAAVGGTDTQYF. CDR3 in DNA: TGCAGCGTTGCGGCGGTAGGTGGCACAGATACGCAGTATTTT.

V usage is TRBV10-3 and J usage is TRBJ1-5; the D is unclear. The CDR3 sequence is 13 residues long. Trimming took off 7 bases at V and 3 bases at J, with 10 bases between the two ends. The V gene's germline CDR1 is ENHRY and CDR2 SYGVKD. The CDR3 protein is CAIKGGLNQPQHF. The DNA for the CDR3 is TGTGCCATCAAGGGCGGACTCAATCAGCCCCAGCATTTT.

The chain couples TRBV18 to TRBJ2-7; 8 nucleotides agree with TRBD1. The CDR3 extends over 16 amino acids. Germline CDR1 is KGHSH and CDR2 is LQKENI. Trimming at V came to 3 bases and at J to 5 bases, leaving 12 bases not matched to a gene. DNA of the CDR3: TGTGCCAGCTCACCTATAGCAACCGGGACAGGAGACGAGCAGTACTTC. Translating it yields CASSPIATGTGDEQYF.

The CDR3 loop is CASSAHRGTDTQYF. The CDR3 DNA is TGTGCCAGCAGTGCCCACAGGGGGACAGATACGCAGTATTTT. The chain links TRBV6-1 to TRBJ2-3, with TRBD1 matching 8 bases. Germline CDR1 reads MNHNS; CDR2 reads SASEGT. With V trimmed by 4 bases and J by 3 bases, 3 bases remained unmatched. The CDR3 extends over 14 amino acids.

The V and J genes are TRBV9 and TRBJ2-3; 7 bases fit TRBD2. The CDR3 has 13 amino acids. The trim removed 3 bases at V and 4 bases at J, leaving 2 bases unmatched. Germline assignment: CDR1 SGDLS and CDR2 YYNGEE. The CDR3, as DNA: TGTGCCAGCAGCGGGGACTATCCAGATACGCAGTATTTT. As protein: CASSGDYPDTQYF.

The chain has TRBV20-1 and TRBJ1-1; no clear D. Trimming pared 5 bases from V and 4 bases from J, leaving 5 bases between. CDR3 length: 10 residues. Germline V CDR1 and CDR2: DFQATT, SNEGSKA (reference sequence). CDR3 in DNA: TGCAGTGCTCCCCTCACTGAAGCTTTCTTT. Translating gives CSAPLTEAFF.

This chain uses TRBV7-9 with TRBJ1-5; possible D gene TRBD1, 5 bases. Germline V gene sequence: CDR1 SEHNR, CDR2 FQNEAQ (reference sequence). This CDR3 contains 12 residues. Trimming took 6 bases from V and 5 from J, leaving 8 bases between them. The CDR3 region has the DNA TGTGCCAGCAGTGACAGTTATCAGCCCCAGCATTTT. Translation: CASSDSYQPQHF. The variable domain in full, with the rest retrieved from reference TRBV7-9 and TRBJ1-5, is DTGVSQNPRHKITKRGQNVTFRCDPISEHNRLYWYRQTLGQGPEFLTYFQNEAQLEKSRLLSDRFSAERPKGSFSTLEIQRTEQGDSAMYLCASSDSYQPQHFGDGTRLSIL.

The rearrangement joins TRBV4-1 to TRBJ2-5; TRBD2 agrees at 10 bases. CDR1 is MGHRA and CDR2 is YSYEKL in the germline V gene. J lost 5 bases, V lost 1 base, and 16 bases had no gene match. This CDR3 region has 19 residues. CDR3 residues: CASSQATSGASSSRETQYF. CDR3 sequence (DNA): TGCGCCAGCAGCCAAGCAACTAGCGGGGCTAGCTCCTCTAGGGAGACCCAGTACTTC.

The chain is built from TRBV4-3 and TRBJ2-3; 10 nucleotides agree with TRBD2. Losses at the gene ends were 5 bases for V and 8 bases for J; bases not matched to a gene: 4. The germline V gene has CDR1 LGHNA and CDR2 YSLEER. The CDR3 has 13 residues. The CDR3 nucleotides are TGCGCCAGCAGCGTGGGACTAGCGCCTACGCAGTATTTT. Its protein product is CASSVGLAPTQYF.

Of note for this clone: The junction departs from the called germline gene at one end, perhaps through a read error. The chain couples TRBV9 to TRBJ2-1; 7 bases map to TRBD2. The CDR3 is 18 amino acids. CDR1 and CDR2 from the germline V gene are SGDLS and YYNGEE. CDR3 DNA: TGTGCCAGCAGCGGTGAGGATAGCGGGTTAGGGCAGTACAGTGAGCAGTTCTTC. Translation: CASSGEDSGLGQYSEQFF.

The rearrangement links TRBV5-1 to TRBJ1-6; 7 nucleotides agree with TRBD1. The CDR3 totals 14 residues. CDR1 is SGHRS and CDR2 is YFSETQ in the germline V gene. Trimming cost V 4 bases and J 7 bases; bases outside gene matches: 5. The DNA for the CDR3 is TGCGCCAGCAGCGTCGGGACAGAAAATTCACCCCTCCACTTT. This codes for CASSVGTENSPLHF.

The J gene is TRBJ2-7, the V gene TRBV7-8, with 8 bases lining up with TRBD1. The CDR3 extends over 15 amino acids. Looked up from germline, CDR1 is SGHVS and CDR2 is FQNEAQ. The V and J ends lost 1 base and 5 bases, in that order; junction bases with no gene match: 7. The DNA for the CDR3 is TGTGCCAGCAGCTTAGTTGGGGGACAGGCCCACGAGCAGTACTTC. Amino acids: CASSLVGGQAHEQYF. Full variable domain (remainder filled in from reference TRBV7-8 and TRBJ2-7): GAGVSQSPRYKVAKRGQDVALRCDPISGHVSLFWYQQALGQGPEFLTYFQNEAQLDKSGLPSDRFFAERPEGSVSTLKIQRTQQEDSAVYLCASSLVGGQAHEQYFGPGTRLTVT.

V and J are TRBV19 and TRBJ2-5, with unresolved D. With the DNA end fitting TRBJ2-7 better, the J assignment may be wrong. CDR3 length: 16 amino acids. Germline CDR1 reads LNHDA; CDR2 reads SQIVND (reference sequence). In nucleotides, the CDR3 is TGTGCCAGTAGTACCATATACGTGAGCTCCTTTGACGAGCAGTACTTC. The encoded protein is CASSTIYVSSFDEQYF.

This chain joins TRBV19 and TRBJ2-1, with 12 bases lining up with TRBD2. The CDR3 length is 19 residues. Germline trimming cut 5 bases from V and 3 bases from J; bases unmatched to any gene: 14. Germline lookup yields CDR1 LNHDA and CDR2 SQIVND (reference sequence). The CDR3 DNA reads TGTGCCAGTAGTCGTTTGGCTAGCGGGGGGGACAAGTACTACAATGAGCAGTTCTTC. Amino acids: CASSRLASGGDKYYNEQFF. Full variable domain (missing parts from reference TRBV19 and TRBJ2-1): DGGITQSPKYLFRKEGQNVTLSCEQNLNHDAMYWYRQDPGQGLRLIYYSQIVNDFQKGDIAEGYSVSREKKESFPLTVTSAQKNPTAFYLCASSRLASGGDKYYNEQFFGPGTRLTVL.

CDR3 nucleotide sequence: TGTGCCAGCAGTTTATCGAGCCTAGCGGGAGGGCCCTCCAATGAGCAGTTCTTC. Protein sequence: CASSLSSLAGGPSNEQFF. The chain is built from TRBV27 and TRBJ2-1; TRBD2 agrees at 12 bases. Germline loops: CDR1 MNHEY, CDR2 SMNVEV (reference sequence). The V gene end was trimmed by 0 bases and the J gene end by 6 bases; junction bases not matched to a gene: 9. This CDR3 region has 18 residues.

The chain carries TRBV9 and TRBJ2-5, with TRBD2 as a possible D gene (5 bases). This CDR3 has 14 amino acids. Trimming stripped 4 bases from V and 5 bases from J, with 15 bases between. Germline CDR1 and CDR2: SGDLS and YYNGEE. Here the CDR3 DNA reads TGTGCCAGCAGCATAGGGAGCACCTCGGAGACCCAGTACTTC. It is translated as CASSIGSTSETQYF.

The CDR3 spells CASQTGPSYEQYF. CDR3 in DNA: TGTGCCAGTCAGACAGGGCCTTCCTACGAGCAGTACTTC. This chain links TRBV7-2 with TRBJ2-7; TRBD1 agrees at 7 bases. CDR3 size: 13 residues. V was pared by 9 bases and J by 1 base, with 6 bases of the junction left unmatched. Germline-derived CDR1 and CDR2 are SGHTA and FQGNSA.

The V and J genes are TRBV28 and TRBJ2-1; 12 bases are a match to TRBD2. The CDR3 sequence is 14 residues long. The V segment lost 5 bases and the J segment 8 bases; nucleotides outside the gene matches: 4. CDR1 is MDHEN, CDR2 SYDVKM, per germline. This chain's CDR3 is CASSASGGADEQFF. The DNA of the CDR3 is TGTGCCAGCAGTGCTAGCGGGGGGGCCGATGAGCAGTTCTTC.

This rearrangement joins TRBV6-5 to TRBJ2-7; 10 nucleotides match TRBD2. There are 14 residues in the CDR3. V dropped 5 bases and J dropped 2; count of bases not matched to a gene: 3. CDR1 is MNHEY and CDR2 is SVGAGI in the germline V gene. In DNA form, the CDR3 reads TGTGCCAGCAGTCCTAGCGGGGGAACCTACGAGCAGTACTTC. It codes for CASSPSGGTYEQYF.

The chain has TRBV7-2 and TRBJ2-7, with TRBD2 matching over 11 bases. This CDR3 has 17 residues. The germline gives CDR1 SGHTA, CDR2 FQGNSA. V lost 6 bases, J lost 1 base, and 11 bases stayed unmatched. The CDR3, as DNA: TGTGCCAGCAGAGGTCCCCCGGGACTAGCGGATTCCTACGAGCAGTACTTC. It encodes CASRGPPGLADSYEQYF.